This TCR beta chain was sequenced in a study of identical twins. This clonotype has only a few counts. Its antigen is as yet unknown. The germline gives CDR1 LGHNA, CDR2 YSLEER. The CDR3 sequence is 17 residues long. The V segment lost 4 bases and the J segment 3 bases; nucleotides outside the gene matches: 15. With template switching, a universal primer site was added, and the cDNA carried unique molecular identifiers. In TCRdb, the 5' RACE reads were re-called with MiXCR into one record per CDR3 protein. The sample shows under 300,000 distinct CDR3 sequences, over 13% of them seen only once. Overall study findings and caveats: Donors were not followed over many years; analysis was cross-sectional. Memory repertoires showed no such pattern, whereas abundant cord blood beta clonotypes carried fewer insertions. Excess low generation probability was seen in twin-shared out-of-frame alpha sequences.

The chain couples TRBV4-3 to TRBJ2-7, with 7 bases fitting TRBD1. The sequencing sample was made of memory (CD45RO+) T cells sorted from blood. The sequence derives from a young woman in good health. CDR3 sequence reads: CASSPGQAGASLYEQYF. CDR3 bases: TGCGCCAGCAGCCCTGGACAGGCCGGGGCCTCTCTCTACGAGCAGTACTTC.